Sequencing of this TCR beta chain was carried out in a study of T cell changes during pregnancy in multiple sclerosis. After removal of 3 bases from V and 6 bases from J, the junction contained 7 bases not matched to a gene. Germline V lookup: CDR1 MNHNS, CDR2 SASEGT. The CDR3 totals 15 residues. Measured with immunoSEQ multiplex PCR; TCRdb has only the in-frame clones, and not every one. This sample carries approximately 22,000 clones, around four fifths of them seen once, and the ten largest clones take 15% to 18%. The sequencing here drew on CD8+ T cells from peripheral blood mononuclear cells, taken in the first trimester of pregnancy. This chain links TRBV6-1 with TRBJ1-4; TRBD1 matches 7 bases. This clonotype originated in a female donor in good health, enrolled as a control in a pregnancy study. CDR3 in DNA: TGTGCCAGCAGTGAGCAGACAGGGTCGCATGAAAAACTGTTTTTT. It specifies CASSEQTGSHEKLFF.